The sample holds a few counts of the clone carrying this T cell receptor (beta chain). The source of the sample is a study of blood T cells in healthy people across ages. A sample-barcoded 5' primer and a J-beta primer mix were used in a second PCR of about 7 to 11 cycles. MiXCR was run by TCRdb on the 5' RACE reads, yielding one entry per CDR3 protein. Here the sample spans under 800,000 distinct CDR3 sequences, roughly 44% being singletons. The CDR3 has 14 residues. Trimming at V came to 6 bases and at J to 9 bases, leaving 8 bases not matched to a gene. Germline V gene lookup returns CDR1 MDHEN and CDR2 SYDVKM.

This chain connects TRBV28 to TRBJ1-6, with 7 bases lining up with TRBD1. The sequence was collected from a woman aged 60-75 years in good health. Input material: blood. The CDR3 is CASSQFQGGSPLHF. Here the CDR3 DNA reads TGTGCCAGCAGCCAATTCCAGGGGGGTTCACCCCTCCACTTT.